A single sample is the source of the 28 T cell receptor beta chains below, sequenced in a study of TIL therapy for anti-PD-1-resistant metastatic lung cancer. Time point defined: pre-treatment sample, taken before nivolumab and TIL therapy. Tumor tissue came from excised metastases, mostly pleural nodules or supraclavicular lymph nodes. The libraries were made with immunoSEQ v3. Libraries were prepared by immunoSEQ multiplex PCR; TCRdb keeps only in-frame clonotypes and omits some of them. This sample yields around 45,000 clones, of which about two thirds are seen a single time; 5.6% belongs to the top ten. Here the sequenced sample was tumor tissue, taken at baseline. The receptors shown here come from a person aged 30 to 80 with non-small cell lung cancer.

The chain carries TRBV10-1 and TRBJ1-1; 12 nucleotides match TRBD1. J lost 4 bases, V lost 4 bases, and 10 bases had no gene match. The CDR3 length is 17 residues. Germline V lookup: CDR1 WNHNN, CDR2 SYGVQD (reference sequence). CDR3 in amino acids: CASSAIRDRGLGTEAFF. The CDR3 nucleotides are TGCGCCAGCAGTGCTATCCGGGACAGGGGGCTCGGCACTGAAGCTTTCTTT.

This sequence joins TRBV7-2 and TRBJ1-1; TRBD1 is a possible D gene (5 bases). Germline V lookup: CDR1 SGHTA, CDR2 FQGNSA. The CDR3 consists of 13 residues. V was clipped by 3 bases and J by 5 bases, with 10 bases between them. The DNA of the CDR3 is TGTGCCAGCAGCTTTGGGGCTCAAACTGAAGCTTTCTTT. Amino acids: CASSFGAQTEAFF.

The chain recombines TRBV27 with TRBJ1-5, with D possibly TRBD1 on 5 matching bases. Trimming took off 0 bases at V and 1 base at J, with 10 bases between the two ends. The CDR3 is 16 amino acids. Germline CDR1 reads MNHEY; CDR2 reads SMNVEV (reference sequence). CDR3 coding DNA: TGTGCCAGCAGTTTATCGGGGGAGCGGAGCAATCAGCCCCAGCATTTT. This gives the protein CASSLSGERSNQPQHF.

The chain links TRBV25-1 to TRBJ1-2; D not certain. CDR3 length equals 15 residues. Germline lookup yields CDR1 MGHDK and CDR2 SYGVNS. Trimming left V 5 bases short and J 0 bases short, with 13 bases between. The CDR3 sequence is CASSFRGSANYGYTF. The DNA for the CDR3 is TGTGCCAGCAGTTTTAGAGGCAGCGCTAACTATGGCTACACCTTC.

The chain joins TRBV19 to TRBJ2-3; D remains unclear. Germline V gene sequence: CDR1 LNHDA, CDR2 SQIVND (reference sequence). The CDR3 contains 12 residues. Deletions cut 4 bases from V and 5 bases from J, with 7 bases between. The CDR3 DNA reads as TGTGCCAGTAGTACCCAGCTAGATACGCAGTATTTT. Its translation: CASSTQLDTQYF.

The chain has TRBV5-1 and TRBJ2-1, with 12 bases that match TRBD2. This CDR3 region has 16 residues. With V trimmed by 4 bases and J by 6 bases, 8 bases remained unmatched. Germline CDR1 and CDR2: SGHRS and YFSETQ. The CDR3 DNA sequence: TGCGCCAGCAGCGCCCCTAGCGGGAGGGCCCTCAATGAGCAGTTCTTC. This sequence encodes CASSAPSGRALNEQFF.

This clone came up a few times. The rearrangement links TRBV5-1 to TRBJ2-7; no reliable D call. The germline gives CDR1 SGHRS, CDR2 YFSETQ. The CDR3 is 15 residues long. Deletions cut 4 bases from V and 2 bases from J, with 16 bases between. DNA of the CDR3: TGCGCCAGCAGCGCCGCCCCGTTTGGGGCCTACGAGCAGTACTTC. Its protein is CASSAAPFGAYEQYF.

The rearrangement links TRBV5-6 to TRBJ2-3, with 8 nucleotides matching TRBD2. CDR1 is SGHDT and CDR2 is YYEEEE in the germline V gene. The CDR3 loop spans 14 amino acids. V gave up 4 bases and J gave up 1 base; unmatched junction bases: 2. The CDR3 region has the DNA TGTGCCAGCAGCCCTAGCGGGCGCACAGATACGCAGTATTTT. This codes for CASSPSGRTDTQYF. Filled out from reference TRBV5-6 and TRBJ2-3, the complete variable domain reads DAGVTQSPTHLIKTRGQQVTLRCSPKSGHDTVSWYQQALGQGPQFIFQYYEEEERQRGNFPDRFSGHQFPNYSSELNVNALLLGDSALYLCASSPSGRTDTQYFGPGTRLTVL.

DNA of the CDR3: TGTGCCATCAGTGAGTCTCTAGCGGGGGGATCTAGCACAGATACGCAGTATTTT. Translated: CAISESLAGGSSTDTQYF. The gene calls are TRBV10-3 and TRBJ2-3, with TRBD2 matching over 11 bases. The CDR3 has 18 residues. J lost 0 bases, V lost 0 bases, and 5 bases had no gene match. Germline V CDR1 and CDR2: ENHRY, SYGVKD.

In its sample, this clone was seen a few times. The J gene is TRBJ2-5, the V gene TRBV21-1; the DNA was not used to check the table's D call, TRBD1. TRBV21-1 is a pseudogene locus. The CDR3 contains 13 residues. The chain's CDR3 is CASTRQFQETQYF. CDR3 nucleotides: TGTGCCAGCACCAGACAATTCCAAGAGACCCAGTACTTC.

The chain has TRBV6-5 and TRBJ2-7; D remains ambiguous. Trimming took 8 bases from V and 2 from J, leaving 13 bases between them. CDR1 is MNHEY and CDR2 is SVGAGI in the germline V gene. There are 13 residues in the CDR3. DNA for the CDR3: TGTGCCAGCTGGGGTCTCAATGCCTACGAGCAGTACTTC. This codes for CASWGLNAYEQYF.

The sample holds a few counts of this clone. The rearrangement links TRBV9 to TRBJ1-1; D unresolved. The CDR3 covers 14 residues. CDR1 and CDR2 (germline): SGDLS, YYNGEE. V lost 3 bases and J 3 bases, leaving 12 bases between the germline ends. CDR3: CASSGYGRYTEAFF. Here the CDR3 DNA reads TGTGCCAGCAGCGGTTACGGCCGGTACACTGAAGCTTTCTTT.

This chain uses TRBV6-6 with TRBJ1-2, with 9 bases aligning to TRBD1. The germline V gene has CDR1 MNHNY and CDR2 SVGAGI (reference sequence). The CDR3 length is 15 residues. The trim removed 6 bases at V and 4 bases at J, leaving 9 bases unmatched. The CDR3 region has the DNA TGTGCCAGCAGCTATCGGACAGGGGATCCCTATGGCTACACCTTC. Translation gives CASSYRTGDPYGYTF.

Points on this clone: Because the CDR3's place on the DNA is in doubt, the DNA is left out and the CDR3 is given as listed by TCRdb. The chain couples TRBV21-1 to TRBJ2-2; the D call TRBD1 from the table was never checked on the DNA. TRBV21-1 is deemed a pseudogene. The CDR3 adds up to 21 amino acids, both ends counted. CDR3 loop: CASSNQSVGTGNLPNTGELFF.

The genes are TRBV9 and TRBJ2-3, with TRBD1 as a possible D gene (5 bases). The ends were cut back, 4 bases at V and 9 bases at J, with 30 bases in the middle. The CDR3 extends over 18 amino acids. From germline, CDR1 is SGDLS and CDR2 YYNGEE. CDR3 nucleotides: TGTGCCAGCAGCCCCCGCCCCAGTGGGGCACAGAGTGGTGGCACGCAGTATTTT. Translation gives CASSPRPSGAQSGGTQYF.

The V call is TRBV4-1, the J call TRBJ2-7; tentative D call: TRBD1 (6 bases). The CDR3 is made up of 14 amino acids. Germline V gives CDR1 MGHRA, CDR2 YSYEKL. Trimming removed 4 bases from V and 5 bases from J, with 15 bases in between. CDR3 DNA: TGCGCCAGCAGCCCCCAGCAGGGGATCCACGAGCAGTACTTC. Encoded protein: CASSPQQGIHEQYF.

The CDR3 nucleotides read TGTGCCAGTAGTCACCGCCCGGGACGCCTCTCTGGAAACACCATATATTTT. It codes for CASSHRPGRLSGNTIYF. The rearrangement joins TRBV19 to TRBJ1-3, with D perhaps matching TRBD1 (5 bases). The germline CDR1 and CDR2 sequences are LNHDA and SQIVND (reference sequence). The V end was cut by 5 bases, the J end by 0 bases, with 17 bases between. The CDR3 length is 17 residues.

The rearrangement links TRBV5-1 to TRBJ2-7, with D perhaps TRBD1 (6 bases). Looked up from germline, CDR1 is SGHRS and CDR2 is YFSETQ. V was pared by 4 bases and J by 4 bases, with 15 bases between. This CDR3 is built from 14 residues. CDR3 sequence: CASSPEMGAYEQYF. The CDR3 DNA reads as TGCGCCAGCAGCCCCGAAATGGGGGCTTACGAGCAGTACTTC.

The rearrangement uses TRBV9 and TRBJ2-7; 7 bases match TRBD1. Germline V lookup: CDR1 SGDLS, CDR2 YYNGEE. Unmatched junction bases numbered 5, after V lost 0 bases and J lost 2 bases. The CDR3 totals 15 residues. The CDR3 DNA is TGTGCCAGCAGCGTAGAAGAAAGGGGGCCCTACGAGCAGTACTTC. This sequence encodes CASSVEERGPYEQYF.

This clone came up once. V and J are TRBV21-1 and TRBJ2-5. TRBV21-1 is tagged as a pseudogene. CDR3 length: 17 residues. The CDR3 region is CASSKEGGPSPQETQYF. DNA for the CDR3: TGTGCCAGCAGCAAAGAGGGGGGTCCTAGCCCCCAAGAGACCCAGTACTTC.

CDR3 in amino acids: CASSVAPRGGRGNNEQFF. In DNA form, the CDR3 reads TGTGCCAGCAGCGTAGCCCCGCGGGGGGGCCGGGGAAACAATGAGCAGTTCTTC. This rearrangement joins TRBV9 to TRBJ2-1; 9 positions match TRBD2. V was clipped by 0 bases and J by 5 bases; unmatched bases: 12. This CDR3 comprises 18 residues. Germline CDR1 and CDR2: SGDLS and YYNGEE. Combining the CDR3 with reference TRBV9 and TRBJ2-1 gives the whole variable domain DSGVTQTPKHLITATGQRVTLRCSPRSGDLSVYWYQQSLDQGLQFLIQYYNGEERAKGNILERFSAQQFPDLHSELNLSSLELGDSALYFCASSVAPRGGRGNNEQFFGPGTRLTVL.

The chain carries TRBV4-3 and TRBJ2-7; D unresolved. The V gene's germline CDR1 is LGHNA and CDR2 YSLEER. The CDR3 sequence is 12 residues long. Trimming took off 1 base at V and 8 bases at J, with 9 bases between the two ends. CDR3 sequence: CASSQVDGQQYF. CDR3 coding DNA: TGCGCCAGCAGCCAAGTAGATGGTCAGCAGTACTTC.

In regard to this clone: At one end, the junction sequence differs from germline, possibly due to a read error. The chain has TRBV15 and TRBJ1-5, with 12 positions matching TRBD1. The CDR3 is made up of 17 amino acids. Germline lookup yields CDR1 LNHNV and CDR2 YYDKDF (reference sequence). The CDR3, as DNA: TGTGCCACCAGCAGAGCTTCCGGGACAGGGGGCAACCAGCCCCAGCATTTT. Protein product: CATSRASGTGGNQPQHF.

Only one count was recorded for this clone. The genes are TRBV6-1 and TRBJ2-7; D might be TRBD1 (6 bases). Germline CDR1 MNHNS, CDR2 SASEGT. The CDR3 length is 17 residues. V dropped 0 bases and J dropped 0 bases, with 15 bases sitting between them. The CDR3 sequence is CASSEALGTRLSYEQYF. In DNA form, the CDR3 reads TGTGCCAGCAGTGAAGCGCTGGGGACAAGACTCTCCTACGAGCAGTACTTC.

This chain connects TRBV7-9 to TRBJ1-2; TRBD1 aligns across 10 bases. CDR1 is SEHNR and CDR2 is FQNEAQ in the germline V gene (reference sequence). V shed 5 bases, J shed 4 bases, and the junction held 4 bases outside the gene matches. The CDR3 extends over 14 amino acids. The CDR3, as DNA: TGTGCCAGCAGCGGGGACAGGGGTTTCTATGGCTACACCTTC. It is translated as CASSGDRGFYGYTF.

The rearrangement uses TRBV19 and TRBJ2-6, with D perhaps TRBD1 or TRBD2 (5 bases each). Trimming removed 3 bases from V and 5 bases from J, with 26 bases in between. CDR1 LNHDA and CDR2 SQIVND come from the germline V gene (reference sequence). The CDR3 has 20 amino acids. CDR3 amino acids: CASSMVSPGRYRPRANVLTF. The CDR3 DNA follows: TGTGCCAGTAGTATGGTGAGCCCGGGACGTTACCGTCCGAGGGCCAACGTCCTGACTTTC. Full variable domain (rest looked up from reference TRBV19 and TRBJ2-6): DGGITQSPKYLFRKEGQNVTLSCEQNLNHDAMYWYRQDPGQGLRLIYYSQIVNDFQKGDIAEGYSVSREKKESFPLTVTSAQKNPTAFYLCASSMVSPGRYRPRANVLTFGAGSRLTVL.

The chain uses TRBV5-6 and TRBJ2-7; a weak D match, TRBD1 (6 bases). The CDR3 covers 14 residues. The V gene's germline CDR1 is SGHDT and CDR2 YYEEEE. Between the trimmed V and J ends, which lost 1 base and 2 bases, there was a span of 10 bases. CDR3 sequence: CASSLLQGTYEQYF. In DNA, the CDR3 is TGTGCCAGCAGCTTGTTACAGGGCACCTACGAGCAGTACTTC.

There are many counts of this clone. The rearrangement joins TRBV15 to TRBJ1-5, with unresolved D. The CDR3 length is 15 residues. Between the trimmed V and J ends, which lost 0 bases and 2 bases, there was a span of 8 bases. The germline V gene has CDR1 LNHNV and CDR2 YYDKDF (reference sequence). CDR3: CATSREGRGNQPQHF. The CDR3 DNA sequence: TGTGCCACCAGCAGAGAGGGGAGGGGCAATCAGCCCCAGCATTTT.